This section outlines one TCR beta chain sequence together with its context. Its antigen is still unknown. The record originates from a study of PD-1 blockade in classical Hodgkin lymphoma. Looking at the study overall: Nivolumab dosing for patients was 3 mg/kg, administered intravenously every 2 weeks.

V lost 0 bases, J lost 0 bases, and 14 bases lay in between. The CDR3 has 17 amino acids. In germline, CDR1 is LNHDA, CDR2 SQIVND (reference sequence). TCRdb keeps only in-frame clones here, not all; method: immunoSEQ multiplex PCR. Here the sample spans 17,000 or so clones, 85% being singletons. Each patient's relapse followed autologous stem cell transplantation, and brentuximab vedotin exposure varied. Purification of CD4+ T cells from thawed PBMCs was performed via magnetic negative selection. The study recorded best responses of complete response, partial response or progressive disease. Study findings and constraints: Lower baseline TCR diversity was reported for newly diagnosed patients than for healthy donors. CD4+ TCR diversity rose significantly by C4D1, and CD8+ TCR diversity did not.

The input for sequencing was CD4+ T cells from blood, taken at baseline. The chain combines TRBV19 with TRBJ1-1, with D uncertain. The sequence derives from a human donor with classical Hodgkin lymphoma. The CDR3, as DNA: TGTGCCAGTAGTATAGATCGAGCCGGATCAATGAACACTGAAGCTTTCTTT. Its translation is CASSIDRAGSMNTEAFF. Based on the CDR3 plus reference TRBV19 and TRBJ1-1, the full variable domain is DGGITQSPKYLFRKEGQNVTLSCEQNLNHDAMYWYRQDPGQGLRLIYYSQIVNDFQKGDIAEGYSVSREKKESFPLTVTSAQKNPTAFYLCASSIDRAGSMNTEAFFGQGTRLTVV.